The 22 T cell receptor beta chains in this list originate from one sample, sequenced in a study of T cell responses to AZD1222 COVID-19 vaccine. The repertoire was sequenced with immunoSEQ multiplex PCR; TCRdb's copy has only in-frame clones and lacks some. The table includes approximately 120,000 clones, about 89% detected once. This material consisted of peripheral blood, taken 28 days after the second AZD1222 dose. The receptors stem from an adult who received the AZD1222 COVID-19 vaccine.

The chain carries TRBV19 and TRBJ2-3, with D perhaps assigned TRBD1 or TRBD2 (6 bases each). Germline V gives CDR1 LNHDA, CDR2 SQIVND (reference sequence). This CDR3 comprises 16 residues. V gave up 6 bases and J gave up 1 base, with 17 bases separating them. CDR3 sequence: CASSPRGQGRTDTQYF. The CDR3, as DNA: TGTGCCAGTAGCCCTCGGGGGCAGGGCCGCACAGATACGCAGTATTTT.

The V call is TRBV28, the J call TRBJ2-6; TRBD1 might be the D (7 bases). CDR3 size: 15 residues. The germline CDR1 and CDR2 sequences are MDHEN and SYDVKM. V lost 7 bases and J 3 bases, leaving 13 bases between the germline ends. The CDR3 sequence: CASTSQGGGANVLTF. The DNA of the CDR3 is TGTGCCAGCACCTCCCAGGGGGGTGGGGCCAACGTCCTGACTTTC.

The chain employs TRBV6-5 and TRBJ1-3, with D perhaps matching TRBD1 (5 bases). The CDR3 sequence is 14 residues long. CDR1 is MNHEY and CDR2 is SVGAGI in the germline V gene. V gave up 8 bases and J gave up 2 bases, with 13 bases separating them. CDR3 DNA sequence: TGTGCCAGCCGGGGGGACCTAACTGGAAACACCATATATTTT. Amino acid sequence: CASRGDLTGNTIYF.

J is TRBJ2-7 and V is TRBV7-8, with 7 positions matching TRBD2. V lost 3 bases to trimming and J lost 6 bases; unmatched junction nucleotides: 5. The CDR3 consists of 13 residues. Germline V CDR1 and CDR2: SGHVS, FQNEAQ. The CDR3: CASSFGTISEQYF. The CDR3 DNA reads as TGTGCCAGCAGCTTCGGGACTATCAGCGAGCAGTACTTC.

V is TRBV4-1 and J is TRBJ2-7; D unclear. The germline V and J ends were trimmed by 0 bases and 0 bases, with 15 bases remaining between them. CDR3 length: 17 amino acids. The V gene's germline CDR1 is MGHRA and CDR2 YSYEKL. The DNA for the CDR3 is TGCGCCAGCAGCCAAGACTCTTTTATGAGAAGCTCCTACGAGCAGTACTTC. Translated: CASSQDSFMRSSYEQYF.

The V call is TRBV9, the J call TRBJ1-1, with 7 bases identical to TRBD1. V lost 3 bases and J lost 0; bases outside the gene matches: 5. The CDR3 is 15 amino acids. Germline CDR1 SGDLS, CDR2 YYNGEE. The chain's CDR3 is CASSAPGQMNTEAFF. CDR3 coding DNA: TGTGCCAGCAGCGCACCGGGACAGATGAACACTGAAGCTTTCTTT.

The chain couples TRBV6-2 or TRBV6-3 to TRBJ1-1, with a possible D match to TRBD1 (5 bases). This CDR3 is built from 17 residues. The germline V gene has CDR1 MNHEY and CDR2 SVGEGT. The V end lost 6 bases, the J end lost 1 base, and 21 bases lay between the germline ends. The CDR3, as DNA: TGTGCCAGCAGCCGTCTCTCCGAGGGACTTAAGAACACTGAAGCTTTCTTT. The encoded protein is CASSRLSEGLKNTEAFF.

The chain has TRBV5-1 and TRBJ2-3; D is possibly TRBD1 or TRBD2 (5 bases each). The CDR3 loop spans 14 amino acids. Deletions cut 3 bases from V and 3 bases from J, with 11 bases between. Looked up from germline, CDR1 is SGHRS and CDR2 is YFSETQ. The CDR3 region is CASSWDEPTDTQYF. The CDR3 DNA is TGCGCCAGCAGCTGGGACGAACCGACAGATACGCAGTATTTT.

This clone was counted once. The V gene is TRBV3-1 (or the pseudogene TRBV3-2), the J gene TRBJ1-4, with D uncertain. Germline CDR1 LGHDT, CDR2 YNNKEL (reference sequence). Between the trimmed V and J ends, which lost 1 base and 13 bases, there was a span of 10 bases. The CDR3 is 12 amino acids. The CDR3, as DNA: TGTGCCAGCAGCCAAGGTGATCGGCGACTGTTTTTT. As protein: CASSQGDRRLFF.

The chain combines TRBV11-2 with TRBJ2-2, with 8 nucleotides matching TRBD2. This CDR3 has 15 residues. Germline assignment: CDR1 SGHAT and CDR2 FQNNGV. The V and J ends lost 6 bases and 1 base, in that order; junction bases with no gene match: 4. CDR3 DNA: TGTGCCAGCAGTTCTCGGGGGGGGAACACCGGGGAGCTGTTTTTT. Its protein product is CASSSRGGNTGELFF.

The chain joins TRBV4-2 to TRBJ2-2, with D possibly called TRBD1 or TRBD2 (6 bases each). The V gene lost 0 bases and the J gene lost 8 bases, with 13 bases spanning the gap. The germline CDR1 and CDR2 sequences are LGHNA and YNFKEQ. The CDR3 loop spans 15 amino acids. In DNA, the CDR3 is TGTGCCAGCAGCCAAGAGCCGGGGGCCGGAGGGGAGCTGTTTTTT. Protein: CASSQEPGAGGELFF.

The chain combines TRBV27 with TRBJ1-1; D is undetermined. V dropped 3 bases and J dropped 2 bases, with 7 bases sitting between them. CDR3 size: 13 residues. Germline V gives CDR1 MNHEY, CDR2 SMNVEV (reference sequence). For the CDR3, the DNA is TGTGCCAGCAGTTTCGGGGAAAACACTGAAGCTTTCTTT. Protein: CASSFGENTEAFF.

The chain has TRBV18 and TRBJ2-1; no clear D gene. The CDR3 sequence is 14 residues long. Germline CDR1 reads KGHSH; CDR2 reads LQKENI. V lost 3 bases to trimming and J lost 3 bases, with 9 bases between them. CDR3 DNA: TGTGCCAGCTCACCGTCTTTTAGCTACAATGAGCAGTTCTTC. Its protein product is CASSPSFSYNEQFF.

The chain joins TRBV28 to TRBJ1-5; possibly TRBD1 for D (6 bases). CDR1 and CDR2 (germline): MDHEN, SYDVKM. The CDR3 is 15 amino acids. V was clipped by 7 bases and J by 4 bases, with 17 bases between them. Here the CDR3 reads CASISRTVINQPQHF. The CDR3 DNA reads TGTGCCAGCATTTCACGGACAGTCATTAATCAGCCCCAGCATTTT.

This clone was observed a single time. V usage is TRBV7-3 and J usage is TRBJ2-1; 9 nucleotides line up with TRBD2. The germline V gene has CDR1 SGHTA and CDR2 FQGTGA. CDR3 length equals 17 residues. V was clipped by 0 bases and J by 1 base; unmatched bases: 4. In DNA, the CDR3 is TGTGCCAGCAGCTTAACGTTGGCGGGAGGGTCCTACAATGAGCAGTTCTTC. It encodes CASSLTLAGGSYNEQFF.

This chain uses TRBV9 with TRBJ2-3, with TRBD2 matching 12 bases. CDR1 and CDR2 (germline): SGDLS, YYNGEE. Germline trimming cut 4 bases from V and 6 bases from J; bases unmatched to any gene: 3. This CDR3 is 14 amino acids long. DNA of the CDR3: TGTGCCAGCAGCAGGACTAGCGGGGTTGATACGCAGTATTTT. Its translation is CASSRTSGVDTQYF.

This sequence joins TRBV7-2 and TRBJ1-2; D is uncertain. Trimming pared 2 bases from V and 8 bases from J, leaving 6 bases between. CDR1 is SGHTA, CDR2 FQGNSA, per germline. This CDR3 spans 11 amino acids. The CDR3 protein is CASSLMGGYTF. The CDR3 DNA follows: TGTGCCAGCAGCTTAATGGGCGGCTACACCTTC.

CDR3 residues: CAWSVGGNSPLHF. CDR3 in DNA: TGTGCCTGGAGTGTAGGGGGAAATTCACCCCTCCACTTT. The chain has TRBV30 and TRBJ1-6, with D tentatively TRBD1 (6 bases). The CDR3 covers 13 residues. V gave up 0 bases and J gave up 7 bases, with 7 bases separating them. Germline CDR1 and CDR2: GTSNPN and SVGIG (reference sequence).

The chain has TRBV29-1 and TRBJ1-1; no clear D gene. Germline V CDR1 and CDR2: SQVTM, ANQGSEA. The CDR3 totals 12 residues. V lost 1 base, J lost 1 base, and 4 bases lay in between. The chain's CDR3 is CSVEVANTEAFF. CDR3 nucleotide sequence: TGCAGCGTTGAAGTCGCGAACACTGAAGCTTTCTTT.

This chain links TRBV7-9 with TRBJ1-6; D uncertain. Looked up from germline, CDR1 is SEHNR and CDR2 is FQNEAQ (reference sequence). The ends were cut back, 5 bases at V and 0 bases at J, with 8 bases in the middle. The CDR3 contains 15 residues. CDR3 nucleotides: TGTGCCAGCAGCCCCCTCAGCTCCTATAATTCACCCCTCCACTTT. Protein: CASSPLSSYNSPLHF.

The count of this clone is one. The chain is built from TRBV5-1 and TRBJ1-5; tentative D call: TRBD1 (6 bases). Germline CDR1 SGHRS, CDR2 YFSETQ. Trimming took 0 bases from V and 7 from J, leaving 14 bases between them. The CDR3 covers 15 residues. The CDR3 loop reads CASSLAGAPEQPQHF. Here the CDR3 DNA reads TGCGCCAGCAGCTTGGCAGGGGCCCCGGAGCAGCCCCAGCATTTT.

This chain links TRBV30 with TRBJ2-1; maybe TRBD2 (6 bases). This CDR3 region has 16 residues. The V gene's germline CDR1 is GTSNPN and CDR2 SVGIG (reference sequence). Trimming removed 8 bases at V and 0 bases at J, with 20 bases between. The CDR3 DNA is TGTGCCCTCGAGCCCGCGGTAGCGGCCTCCTACAATGAGCAGTTCTTC. This codes for CALEPAVAASYNEQFF.